What follows are 15 T cell receptor beta chains derived from one specimen sequenced in a study of blood T cell repertoires in COVID-19. TCRdb's table, derived via immunoSEQ multiplex PCR, lists solely in-frame clones and lacks some. The data contain over 200,000 clones, roughly 80% of them singletons. Sequencing used peripheral blood. These receptors originate from a human donor in a cohort sampled during active COVID-19.

This chain joins TRBV7-9 and TRBJ1-4; maybe TRBD1 (5 bases). CDR1 SEHNR and CDR2 FQNEAQ come from the germline V gene (reference sequence). Trimming stripped 4 bases from V and 5 bases from J, with 14 bases between. This CDR3 spans 15 amino acids. The CDR3 spells CASSSSGLSNEKLFF. In DNA, the CDR3 is TGTGCCAGCAGCTCCTCGGGACTCTCCAATGAAAAACTGTTTTTT.

This sequence joins TRBV19 and TRBJ1-2; 7 positions match TRBD1. There are 13 residues in the CDR3. With V trimmed by 9 bases and J by 4 bases, 8 bases remained unmatched. Germline values: CDR1 LNHDA, CDR2 SQIVND (reference sequence). CDR3 DNA: TGTGCCAGCAGGGGGGCAGGCCTCTATGGCTACACCTTC. Translation: CASRGAGLYGYTF. Variable domain in full (rest from reference TRBV19 and TRBJ1-2): DGGITQSPKYLFRKEGQNVTLSCEQNLNHDAMYWYRQDPGQGLRLIYYSQIVNDFQKGDIAEGYSVSREKKESFPLTVTSAQKNPTAFYLCASRGAGLYGYTFGSGTRLTVV.

The rearrangement uses TRBV7-9 and TRBJ2-1; TRBD2 matches at 11 bases. The CDR3 runs 16 residues. V was clipped by 5 bases and J by 3 bases; unmatched bases: 6. Looked up from germline, CDR1 is SEHNR and CDR2 is FQNEAQ (reference sequence). The CDR3 DNA reads as TGTGCCAGCAGCAGAAGACTAGCGGGGAACTACAATGAGCAGTTCTTC. It specifies CASSRRLAGNYNEQFF.

V and J are TRBV18 and TRBJ1-2, with D perhaps TRBD1 (6 bases). The V end was cut by 2 bases, the J end by 7 bases, with 14 bases between. Per the germline V gene, CDR1 is KGHSH and CDR2 is LQKENI. There are 14 residues in the CDR3. CDR3 amino acids: CASSPAETGSGYTF. The CDR3 DNA sequence: TGTGCCAGCTCACCAGCCGAAACAGGGTCTGGCTACACCTTC.

This rearrangement joins TRBV28 to TRBJ2-7, with TRBD2 identical over 8 bases. J was trimmed by 4 bases and V by 7 bases; bases with no gene match: 6. The CDR3 is 13 residues long. Germline V CDR1 and CDR2: MDHEN, SYDVKM. The CDR3 protein is CASTSGRIYEQYF. The CDR3 DNA is TGTGCCAGCACTAGCGGGCGGATTTACGAGCAGTACTTC.

The chain combines TRBV18 with TRBJ2-1; TRBD2 agrees at 7 bases. The V segment lost 5 bases and the J segment 3 bases; nucleotides outside the gene matches: 4. The CDR3 is 14 residues long. CDR1 and CDR2 from the germline V gene are KGHSH and LQKENI. The CDR3 is CASSSQRDYNEQFF. Written as DNA, the CDR3 is TGTGCCAGCTCATCCCAGCGGGACTACAATGAGCAGTTCTTC.

This chain links TRBV6-6 with TRBJ2-2, with 7 bases lining up with TRBD2. V was pared by 4 bases and J by 1 base, with 3 bases of the junction left unmatched. CDR1 is MNHNY, CDR2 SVGAGI, per germline (reference sequence). This CDR3 has 15 amino acids. The CDR3 coding sequence is TGTGCCAGCAGTTTCCTAGCGGTGAACACCGGGGAGCTGTTTTTT. Encoded protein: CASSFLAVNTGELFF.

The rearrangement uses TRBV6-2 or TRBV6-3 and TRBJ2-7, with 10 bases fitting TRBD2. CDR1 MNHEY and CDR2 SVGEGT come from the germline V gene. Trimming took 5 bases from V and 1 from J; bases not matched to a gene: 8. The length of the CDR3 is 16 residues. This CDR3 reads CASSSPSGRGSYEQYF. CDR3 nucleotides: TGTGCCAGCAGTAGCCCTAGCGGGAGAGGGTCCTACGAGCAGTACTTC.

This clone has just a few counts. The rearrangement links TRBV3-1 (or the pseudogene TRBV3-2) to TRBJ1-5; no clear D gene. The germline V gene has CDR1 LGHDT and CDR2 YNNKEL (reference sequence). The length of the CDR3 is 14 residues. The ends were cut back, 3 bases at V and 5 bases at J, with 11 bases in the middle. CDR3 protein: CASSQSGGHQPQHF. DNA for the CDR3: TGTGCCAGCAGCCAGTCGGGAGGGCATCAGCCCCAGCATTTT.

This clone showed up just once. CDR3 protein: CASSTQLNEKLFF. The CDR3 DNA is TGCGCCAGCAGCACGCAGTTGAATGAAAAACTGTTTTTT. The rearrangement links TRBV5-1 to TRBJ1-4, with D unclear. The V gene's germline CDR1 is SGHRS and CDR2 YFSETQ. This CDR3 spans 13 amino acids. The V and J ends lost 4 bases and 5 bases respectively, with 9 bases between them. The variable domain in full, with the rest retrieved from reference TRBV5-1 and TRBJ1-4, is KAGVTQTPRYLIKTRGQQVTLSCSPISGHRSVSWYQQTPGQGLQFLFEYFSETQRNKGNFPGRFSGRQFSNSRSEMNVSTLELGDSALYLCASSTQLNEKLFFGSGTQLSVL.

V usage is TRBV4-1 and J usage is TRBJ2-1; 9 bases match TRBD2. The CDR3 totals 18 residues. With 0 bases clipped from V and 2 bases from J, the junction kept 8 bases outside the gene matches. CDR1 MGHRA and CDR2 YSYEKL come from the germline V gene. Here the CDR3 reads CASSQDEASGRTYNEQFF. CDR3 DNA sequence: TGCGCCAGCAGCCAAGATGAGGCCAGCGGGAGGACCTACAATGAGCAGTTCTTC.

This clone was recorded a few times. The chain has TRBV30 and TRBJ2-1; TRBD2 might be the D (6 bases). The length of the CDR3 is 12 residues. Germline-derived CDR1 and CDR2 are GTSNPN and SVGIG (reference sequence). The V gene lost 8 bases and the J gene lost 4 bases, with 12 bases spanning the gap. As DNA, the CDR3 is TGTGCCGGGCGGGACTGGTACAATGAGCAGTTCTTC. Its translation: CAGRDWYNEQFF. Drawing the rest from reference TRBV30 and TRBJ2-1, the complete variable domain is SQTIHQWPATLVQPVGSPLSLECTVEGTSNPNLYWYRQAAGRGLQLLFYSVGIGQISSEVPQNLSASRPQDRQFILSSKKLLLSDSGFYLCAGRDWYNEQFFGPGTRLTVL.

The gene calls are TRBV10-3 and TRBJ1-6; TRBD1 might be the D (5 bases). The germline V gene encodes CDR1 ENHRY and CDR2 SYGVKD. Trimming stripped 4 bases from V and 4 bases from J, with 8 bases between. CDR3 length equals 14 residues. The CDR3 is CAISGAGYNSPLHF. The CDR3 coding sequence is TGTGCCATCAGTGGGGCAGGGTATAATTCACCCCTCCACTTT.

This clone was picked up a small number of times. The chain recombines TRBV18 with TRBJ2-2, with TRBD2 identical over 9 bases. The CDR3 consists of 20 residues. CDR1 is KGHSH, CDR2 LQKENI, per germline. V lost 1 base and J lost 5; bases outside the gene matches: 17. The CDR3 spells CASSPLAILTGTSRTGELFF. The CDR3, as DNA: TGTGCCAGCTCACCACTCGCCATCTTGACCGGGACTAGCAGAACCGGGGAGCTGTTTTTT.

This clone appeared once. This chain connects TRBV6-5 to TRBJ1-1, with D hard to call. The germline gives CDR1 MNHEY, CDR2 SVGAGI. V dropped 3 bases and J dropped 0 bases, with 11 bases sitting between them. The CDR3 runs to 15 residues. The CDR3 spells CASSYLGTMNTEAFF. The CDR3, as DNA: TGTGCCAGCAGTTATTTGGGCACCATGAACACTGAAGCTTTCTTT.